This entry describes one TCR beta chain. Antigen: not known. The CDR3 is 14 residues long. The germline V and J ends were trimmed by 5 bases and 6 bases, with 14 bases remaining between them. The germline CDR1 and CDR2 sequences are MNHEY and SMNVEV (reference sequence). Generated by immunoSEQ multiplex PCR, the TCRdb table keeps only in-frame clones and is missing some. The table lists fewer than 250,000 clones, around four fifths of them singletons. These data are taken from a study of cytomegalovirus exposure and HLA in healthy donors. Looking at the study overall: The same platform as the 666 first-cohort repertoires was used for the 130 or so validation repertoires, a later analysis reported. Study-wide points: Cytomegalovirus-associated status was assigned to some 160 TCR beta chains. Most TCR sequences showed up rarely, but some public TCRs showed up in many donors.

V usage is TRBV27 and J usage is TRBJ2-1, with D perhaps being TRBD1 or TRBD2 (6 bases each). The sample consisted of PBMCs. The TCR was taken from a woman between 25 and 40 years old in good health and CMV-seropositive. The CDR3 protein is CASSGGGRFNEQFF. The CDR3 nucleotides read TGTGCCAGCAGTGGAGGGGGGCGGTTCAATGAGCAGTTCTTC.